This T cell receptor (beta chain) was documented in a study of blood T cells in healthy people across ages. The CDR3 extends over 14 amino acids. Germline values: CDR1 SNHLY, CDR2 FYNNEI. V was clipped by 6 bases and J by 4 bases; unmatched bases: 6. Isolation per sample recovered at least 6.5 million PBMCs. This clonotype was detected ten times or more. The use of a sample-barcoded 5' primer and a J-beta primer mix characterized a second PCR of about 7 to 12 cycles. TCRdb called the 5' RACE reads again in MiXCR, with one record for every CDR3 protein. The sample includes approximately 690,000 distinct CDR3 sequences, less than 45% seen only once; the top ten take 25% to 35%.

This clonotype was obtained from an elderly man in good health. The chain carries TRBV2 and TRBJ1-2, with TRBD1 matching 9 bases. Sequencing was done on a sample of blood. The chain's CDR3 is CASSGGTGLYGYTF. In nucleotides, the CDR3 is TGTGCCAGCAGCGGCGGGACAGGGCTCTATGGCTACACCTTC.